A selection of T cell receptor beta chains follows, all from one sample in a study of blood T cell repertoires in COVID-19. The table came from immunoSEQ multiplex PCR; TCRdb's copy has only in-frame clones and leaves some out. Of a few hundred thousand clones in the sample, 80% to 90% were seen once. The sample comprised PBMCs or T cells enriched from blood (not recorded which). The receptors come from a woman in her twenties or thirties who had recovered from COVID-19. Each CDR3 is given with its conserved first and last residue. Fields, in order: CDR3 length, V gene, J gene, clone size, D gene, CDR3 DNA, CDR3 protein. D genes are given only for firm matches. The listing skips clone size in some rows; elsewhere it reads once, few, many or a size class.

cdr3_length: 13
v_call: TRBV6-5
j_call: TRBJ1-4
clone_size: .
d_call: .
cdr3_nt: TGTGCCAGCCAAAGCAGGAGGTACGAAAAACTGTTTTTT
cdr3_aa: CASQSRRYEKLFF

cdr3_length: 15
v_call: TRBV10-3
j_call: TRBJ2-3
clone_size: once
d_call: .
cdr3_nt: TGTGCCATCAGCAGACAGCCAGAGAGCACAGATACGCAGTATTTT
cdr3_aa: CAISRQPESTDTQYF

cdr3_length: 14
v_call: TRBV19
j_call: TRBJ2-1
clone_size: .
d_call: .
cdr3_nt: TGTGCCAGTAGGATCGGGACACCTTACAATGAGCAGTTCTTC
cdr3_aa: CASRIGTPYNEQFF

cdr3_length: 14
v_call: TRBV27
j_call: TRBJ1-2
clone_size: .
d_call: TRBD1
cdr3_nt: TGTGCCAGCAGGCAATCCGGGACAGGGCATGGCTACACCTTC
cdr3_aa: CASRQSGTGHGYTF

cdr3_length: 14
v_call: TRBV29-1
j_call: TRBJ1-1
clone_size: .
d_call: .
cdr3_nt: TGCAGCGTTGCCCCAGGCCACATGAACACTGAAGCTTTCTTT
cdr3_aa: CSVAPGHMNTEAFF

cdr3_length: 15
v_call: TRBV30
j_call: TRBJ1-3
clone_size: .
d_call: .
cdr3_nt: TGTGCCTGGAGTGAAGGACTGTTCTCTGGAAACACCATATATTTT
cdr3_aa: CAWSEGLFSGNTIYF

cdr3_length: 17
v_call: TRBV7-6
j_call: TRBJ2-2
clone_size: .
d_call: TRBD1
cdr3_nt: TGTGCCAGCAGCTCAGCCAAGACAGGGGGCTACACCGGGGAGCTGTTTTTT
cdr3_aa: CASSSAKTGGYTGELFF

cdr3_length: 20
v_call: TRBV14
j_call: TRBJ1-4
clone_size: .
d_call: TRBD1
cdr3_nt: TGTGCCAGCAGCCTCCGGGGGATACCGGGACAGGGTTCCTCCTATGAAAAACTGTTTTTT
cdr3_aa: CASSLRGIPGQGSSYEKLFF

cdr3_length: 15
v_call: TRBV6-5
j_call: TRBJ2-6
clone_size: .
d_call: .
cdr3_nt: TGTGCCAGCAGCTCACAATTCTCTGGGGCCAACGTCCTGACTTTC
cdr3_aa: CASSSQFSGANVLTF

cdr3_length: 15
v_call: TRBV28
j_call: TRBJ2-1
clone_size: .
d_call: .
cdr3_nt: TGTGCCAGCAGTTTCCCCCAAGGCGGGAAGGGTGAGCAGTTCTTC
cdr3_aa: CASSFPQGGKGEQFF

cdr3_length: 15
v_call: TRBV28
j_call: TRBJ1-2
clone_size: .
d_call: .
cdr3_nt: TGTGCCAGCAGTTTGCGGGGGCGAGCTAACTATGGCTACACCTTC
cdr3_aa: CASSLRGRANYGYTF

cdr3_length: 16
v_call: TRBV9
j_call: TRBJ2-7
clone_size: .
d_call: .
cdr3_nt: TGTGCCAGCAGCGCCGGCGGGGCCGGGACCCAAAACGAGCAGTACTTC
cdr3_aa: CASSAGGAGTQNEQYF

cdr3_length: 15
v_call: TRBV4-2
j_call: TRBJ2-7
clone_size: once
d_call: .
cdr3_nt: TGTGCCAGCAGCCAAGATTTTCCAGGGGCCTACGAGCAGTACTTC
cdr3_aa: CASSQDFPGAYEQYF

cdr3_length: 14
v_call: TRBV6-5
j_call: TRBJ1-5
clone_size: .
d_call: .
cdr3_nt: TGTGCCAGCAGTTACAATGACGGGGGTGAGCCCCAGCATTTT
cdr3_aa: CASSYNDGGEPQHF

cdr3_length: 18
v_call: TRBV5-1
j_call: TRBJ2-5
clone_size: .
d_call: TRBD2
cdr3_nt: TGCGCCAGCAGCTTGTTGGCTAGCGGGAGGGAGATTCAAGAGACCCAGTACTTC
cdr3_aa: CASSLLASGREIQETQYF

cdr3_length: 14
v_call: TRBV6-2/TRBV6-3
j_call: TRBJ1-5
clone_size: .
d_call: TRBD1
cdr3_nt: TGTGCCAGCAGTTATACAGGGGGCAACCAGCCCCAGCATTTT
cdr3_aa: CASSYTGGNQPQHF

cdr3_length: 16
v_call: TRBV28
j_call: TRBJ1-1
clone_size: .
d_call: TRBD1
cdr3_nt: TGTGCCAGCAGTCCGCCGGGGCAGGGGGGAAACACTGAAGCTTTCTTT
cdr3_aa: CASSPPGQGGNTEAFF

cdr3_length: 15
v_call: TRBV11-3
j_call: TRBJ2-3
clone_size: .
d_call: .
cdr3_nt: TGTGCCAGCAGCTTAGGAAGCAGGGAGGCAGATACGCAGTATTTT
cdr3_aa: CASSLGSREADTQYF

cdr3_length: 13
v_call: TRBV6-5
j_call: TRBJ1-2
clone_size: .
d_call: TRBD1
cdr3_nt: TGTGCCAGCAGCCGAGACAGGGACTATGGCTACACCTTC
cdr3_aa: CASSRDRDYGYTF

cdr3_length: 16
v_call: TRBV27
j_call: TRBJ2-7
clone_size: .
d_call: .
cdr3_nt: TGTGCCAGCAGTTTAGTCGGCAGGGCTGCTACCTACGAGCAGTACTTC
cdr3_aa: CASSLVGRAATYEQYF

cdr3_length: 16
v_call: TRBV30
j_call: TRBJ2-1
clone_size: .
d_call: .
cdr3_nt: TGTGCCTGGAGTCTGGCTAGCCCCCTGCTGTACAATGAGCAGTTCTTC
cdr3_aa: CAWSLASPLLYNEQFF

cdr3_length: 15
v_call: TRBV6-1
j_call: TRBJ1-4
clone_size: .
d_call: .
cdr3_nt: TGTGCCAGCAGTGAAAGGGGTTTTGGGTATGAAAAACTGTTTTTT
cdr3_aa: CASSERGFGYEKLFF

cdr3_length: 14
v_call: TRBV7-9
j_call: TRBJ2-3
clone_size: once
d_call: .
cdr3_nt: TGTGCCAGCAGCTTAGGGGCCGTTCCAGATACGCAGTATTTT
cdr3_aa: CASSLGAVPDTQYF

cdr3_length: 14
v_call: TRBV9
j_call: TRBJ2-4
clone_size: .
d_call: .
cdr3_nt: TGTGCCAGCAGCGTAGATCGAGGCAAAAACATTCAGTACTTC
cdr3_aa: CASSVDRGKNIQYF